The source of this T cell receptor beta chain is a study of OX40 agonist ivuxolimab in advanced cancers. Study results and caveats: It was not determined which antigens were specifically recognized by the peripheral T cells that had undergone clonal expansion.

With 5 bases removed from V and 2 bases from J, the gap between germline ends came to 9 bases. CDR3 length equals 13 residues. CDR1 and CDR2 from the germline V gene are SGHAT and FQNNGV. Comment on this clone: Antigen: not known. Other DNA sequences in the sample encode the same CDR3.

TCRdb's copy holds only in-frame clones and misses some; the assay was immunoSEQ multiplex PCR. The sample has 100,000 or so clones; approximately 80% are singletons. This chain joins TRBV11-2 and TRBJ1-1; D is undetermined. This TCR was recovered from an adult with an advanced solid tumor such as melanoma, head and neck, liver or kidney cancer. Here the sequenced sample was CD4+ or CD8+ T cells sorted from blood, taken in a trial of the OX40 agonist ivuxolimab. CDR3 loop: CASSLQRNTEAFF. The CDR3 DNA reads as TGTGCCAGCAGCCTCCAGCGAAACACTGAAGCTTTCTTT.